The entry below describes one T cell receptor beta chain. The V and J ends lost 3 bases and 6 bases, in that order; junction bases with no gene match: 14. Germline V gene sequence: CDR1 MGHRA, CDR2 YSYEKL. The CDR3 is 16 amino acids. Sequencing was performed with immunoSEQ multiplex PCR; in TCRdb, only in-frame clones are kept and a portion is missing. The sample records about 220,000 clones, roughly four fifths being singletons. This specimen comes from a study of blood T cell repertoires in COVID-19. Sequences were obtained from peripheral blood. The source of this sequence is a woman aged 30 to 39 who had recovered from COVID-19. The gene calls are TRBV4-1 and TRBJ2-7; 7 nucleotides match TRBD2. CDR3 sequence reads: CASSHALTGRVGEQYF. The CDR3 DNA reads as TGCGCCAGCAGCCATGCCCTAACGGGGAGGGTGGGCGAGCAGTACTTC.